The source of this T cell receptor beta chain is a study of shared clonotypes between healthy human individuals. General observations from the study: The genetic and exposure-history diversity represented was limited by few donors.

For genomic DNA, unsorted samples relied on 85 million to 100 million PBMCs. Remarks on this clone: Its antigen is still unknown. Additional DNA sequences in this sample encode the identical CDR3.

Germline CDR1 reads SEHNR; CDR2 reads FQNEAQ (reference sequence). Trimming took 5 bases from V and 2 from J, leaving 13 bases between them. This CDR3 region has 14 residues. Each unsorted PBMC replicate got 300 ng genomic DNA, roughly 30,000 genomes. The sequenced material, unsorted PBMC DNA, was run on ten immunoSEQ deep assay plates. Generated by immunoSEQ multiplex PCR, the TCRdb table keeps only in-frame clones and is missing some. In the table there are 450,000 or so clones, approximately 77% of which are singletons. The chain carries TRBV7-9 and TRBJ2-7; D tentatively reads TRBD1 or TRBD2 (6 bases each). Sequenced: PBMCs. The receptor was isolated from a woman in her thirties or forties in good health. Some clones in this sample may be carry-over from other donors' samples. In DNA form, the CDR3 reads TGTGCCAGCAGCCCTACCGGGGGCCCCTACGAGCAGTACTTC. Amino acid sequence: CASSPTGGPYEQYF.